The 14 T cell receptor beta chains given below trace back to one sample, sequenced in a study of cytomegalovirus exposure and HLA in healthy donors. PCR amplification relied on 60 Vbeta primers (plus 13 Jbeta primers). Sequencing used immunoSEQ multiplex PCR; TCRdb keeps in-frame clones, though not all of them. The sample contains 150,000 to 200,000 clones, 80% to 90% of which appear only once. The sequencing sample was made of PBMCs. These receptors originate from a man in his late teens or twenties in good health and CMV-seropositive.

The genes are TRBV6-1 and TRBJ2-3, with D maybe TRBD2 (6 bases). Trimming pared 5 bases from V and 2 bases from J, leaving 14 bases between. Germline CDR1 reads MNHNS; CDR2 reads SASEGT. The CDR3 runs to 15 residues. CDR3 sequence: CASSRGLAFTDTQYF. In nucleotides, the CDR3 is TGTGCCAGCAGTAGGGGCCTAGCGTTCACAGATACGCAGTATTTT.

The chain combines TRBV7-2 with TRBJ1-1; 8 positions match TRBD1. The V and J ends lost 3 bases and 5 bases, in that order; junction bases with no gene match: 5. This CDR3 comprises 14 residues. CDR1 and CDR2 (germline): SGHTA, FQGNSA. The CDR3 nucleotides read TGTGCCAGCAGCTTTGACAGGGGTTTGACTGAAGCTTTCTTT. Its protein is CASSFDRGLTEAFF.

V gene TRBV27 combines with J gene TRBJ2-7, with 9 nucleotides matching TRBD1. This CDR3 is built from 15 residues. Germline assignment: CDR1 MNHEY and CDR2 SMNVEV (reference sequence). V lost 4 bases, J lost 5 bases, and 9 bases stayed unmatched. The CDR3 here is CASSSPGTGYHEQYF. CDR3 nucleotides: TGTGCCAGCAGTTCCCCCGGGACAGGGTACCACGAGCAGTACTTC.

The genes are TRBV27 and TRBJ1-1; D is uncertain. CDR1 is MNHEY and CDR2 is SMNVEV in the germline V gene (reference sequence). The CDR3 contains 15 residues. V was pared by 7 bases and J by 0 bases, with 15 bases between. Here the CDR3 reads CASNTYLQLNTEAFF. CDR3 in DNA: TGTGCCAGCAATACTTACTTACAGCTGAACACTGAAGCTTTCTTT.

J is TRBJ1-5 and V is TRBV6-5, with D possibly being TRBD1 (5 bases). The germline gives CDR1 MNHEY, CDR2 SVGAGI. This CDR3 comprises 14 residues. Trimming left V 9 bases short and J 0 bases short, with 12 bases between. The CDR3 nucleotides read TGTGCCAGTGGTTTAAGGGGTAGCAATCAGCCCCAGCATTTT. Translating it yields CASGLRGSNQPQHF.

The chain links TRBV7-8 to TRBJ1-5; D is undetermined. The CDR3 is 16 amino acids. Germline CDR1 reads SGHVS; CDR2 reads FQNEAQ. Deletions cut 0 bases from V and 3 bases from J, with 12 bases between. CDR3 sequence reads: CASSLASRRPNQPQHF. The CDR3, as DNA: TGTGCCAGCAGCTTAGCGTCTAGGCGACCCAATCAGCCCCAGCATTTT.

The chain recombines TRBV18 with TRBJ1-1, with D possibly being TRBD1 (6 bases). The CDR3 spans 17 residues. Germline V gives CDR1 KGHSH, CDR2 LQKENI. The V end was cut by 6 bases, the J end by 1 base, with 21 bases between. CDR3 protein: CASSPKLGGAGNTEAFF. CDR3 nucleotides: TGTGCCAGCTCGCCTAAACTGGGGGGGGCGGGGAACACTGAAGCTTTCTTT.

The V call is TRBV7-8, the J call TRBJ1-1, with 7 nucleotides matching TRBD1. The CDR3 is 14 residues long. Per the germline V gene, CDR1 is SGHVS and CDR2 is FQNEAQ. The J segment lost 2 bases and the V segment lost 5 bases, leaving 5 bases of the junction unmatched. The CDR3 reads CASSPRTGNTEAFF. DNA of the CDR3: TGTGCCAGCAGCCCTCGGACAGGCAACACTGAAGCTTTCTTT.

CDR3 residues: CASNSKSGFTDEQFF. The DNA for the CDR3 is TGTGCCAGCAATTCAAAGTCGGGTTTTACCGATGAGCAGTTCTTC. This chain connects TRBV6-1 to TRBJ2-1; D is unresolved. CDR3 length: 15 residues. V was trimmed by 7 bases and J by 8 bases, leaving 21 bases between them. Germline CDR1 MNHNS, CDR2 SASEGT.

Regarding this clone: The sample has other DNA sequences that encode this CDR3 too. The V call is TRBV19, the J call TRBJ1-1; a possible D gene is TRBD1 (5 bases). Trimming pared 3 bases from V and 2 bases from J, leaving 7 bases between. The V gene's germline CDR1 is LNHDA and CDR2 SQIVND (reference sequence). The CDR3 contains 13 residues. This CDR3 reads CASSIRVNTEAFF. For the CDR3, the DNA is TGTGCCAGTAGTATCAGGGTAAACACTGAAGCTTTCTTT.

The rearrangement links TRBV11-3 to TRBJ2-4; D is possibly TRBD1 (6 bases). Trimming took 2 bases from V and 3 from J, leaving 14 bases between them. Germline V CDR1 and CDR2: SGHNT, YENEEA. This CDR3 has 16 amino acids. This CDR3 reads CASSLFPGVVKNIQYF. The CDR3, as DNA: TGTGCCAGCAGCTTATTTCCAGGGGTCGTCAAAAACATTCAGTACTTC. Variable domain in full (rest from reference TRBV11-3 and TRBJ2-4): EAGVVQSPRYKIIEKKQPVAFWCNPISGHNTLYWYLQNLGQGPELLIRYENEEAVDDSQLPKDRFSAERLKGVDSTLKIQPAELGDSAVYLCASSLFPGVVKNIQYFGAGTRLSVL.

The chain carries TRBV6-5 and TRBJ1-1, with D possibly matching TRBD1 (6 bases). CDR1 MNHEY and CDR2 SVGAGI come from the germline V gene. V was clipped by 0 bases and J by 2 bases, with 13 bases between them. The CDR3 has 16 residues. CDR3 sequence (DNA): TGTGCCAGCAGTTACTCGTCTACAGGGATCAACACTGAAGCTTTCTTT. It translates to CASSYSSTGINTEAFF.

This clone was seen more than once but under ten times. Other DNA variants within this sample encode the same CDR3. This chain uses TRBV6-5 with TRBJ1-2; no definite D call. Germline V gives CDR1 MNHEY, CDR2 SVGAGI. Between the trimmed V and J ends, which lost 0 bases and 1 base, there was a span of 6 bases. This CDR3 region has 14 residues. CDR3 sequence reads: CASSYSRVNYGYTF. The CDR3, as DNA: TGTGCCAGCAGTTACTCGAGAGTTAACTATGGCTACACCTTC.

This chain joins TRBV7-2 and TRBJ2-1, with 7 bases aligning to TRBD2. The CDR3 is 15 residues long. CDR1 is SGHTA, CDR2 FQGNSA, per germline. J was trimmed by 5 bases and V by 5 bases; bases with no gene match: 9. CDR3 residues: CASSPPSSGDNEQFF. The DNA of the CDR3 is TGTGCCAGCAGCCCGCCGTCTAGCGGTGACAATGAGCAGTTCTTC.